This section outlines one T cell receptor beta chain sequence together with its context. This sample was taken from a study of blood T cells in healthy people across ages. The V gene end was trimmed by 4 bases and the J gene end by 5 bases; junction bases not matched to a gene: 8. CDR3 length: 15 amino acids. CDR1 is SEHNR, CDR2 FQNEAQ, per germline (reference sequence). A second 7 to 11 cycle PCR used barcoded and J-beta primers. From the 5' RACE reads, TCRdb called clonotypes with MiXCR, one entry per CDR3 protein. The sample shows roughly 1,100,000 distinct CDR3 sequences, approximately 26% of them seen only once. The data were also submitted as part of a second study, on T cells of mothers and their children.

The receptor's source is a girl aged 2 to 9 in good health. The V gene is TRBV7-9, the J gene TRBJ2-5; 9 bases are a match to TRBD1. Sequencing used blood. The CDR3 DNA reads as TGTGCCAGCAGCTCCCGTAGAGGACAGGGGGAGACCCAGTACTTC. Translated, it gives CASSSRRGQGETQYF.